These 22 T cell receptor beta chains came from one sample sequenced in a study of T cell changes during pregnancy in multiple sclerosis. Produced via immunoSEQ multiplex PCR; TCRdb's table is partial and in-frame only. The sample contains fewer than 20,000 clones, about 88% of which appear only once. Sequencing used CD8+ T cells from peripheral blood mononuclear cells, obtained in the second trimester of pregnancy. The receptors shown here come from a female donor in good health, enrolled as a control in a pregnancy study.

J is TRBJ2-6 and V is TRBV7-9; 10 bases are shared with TRBD2. Germline CDR1 is SEHNR and CDR2 is FQNEAQ (reference sequence). This CDR3 is 19 amino acids long. Trimming removed 5 bases from V and 3 bases from J; junction bases left unmatched: 13. DNA of the CDR3: TGTGCCAGCAGCCCGAGAGGGCTAGCGGGAGTTCGTGGGGCCAACGTCCTGACTTTC. Its translation is CASSPRGLAGVRGANVLTF.

V usage is TRBV15 and J usage is TRBJ1-6; 7 positions match TRBD1. The length of the CDR3 is 15 residues. V lost 2 bases to trimming and J lost 6 bases; unmatched junction nucleotides: 4. Germline lookup yields CDR1 LNHNV and CDR2 YYDKDF (reference sequence). The CDR3 loop reads CATSRHQGVNSPLHF. The CDR3 DNA reads as TGTGCCACCAGCAGACATCAGGGGGTTAATTCACCCCTCCACTTT.

In DNA, the CDR3 is TGTGCCAGCAGCCAAGATAGGGCGGGAGCGGGTTACAATGAGCAGTTCTTC. As protein: CASSQDRAGAGYNEQFF. V usage is TRBV4-2 and J usage is TRBJ2-1; 7 nucleotides line up with TRBD2. J was trimmed by 4 bases and V by 0 bases; bases with no gene match: 9. This CDR3 has 17 residues. Germline V gene sequence: CDR1 LGHNA, CDR2 YNFKEQ.

The chain uses TRBV27 and TRBJ2-1, with 8 bases aligning to TRBD1. The junction had 5 bases not matched to a gene; V was cut back by 1 base and J by 6 bases. The CDR3 has 15 residues. CDR1 is MNHEY and CDR2 is SMNVEV in the germline V gene (reference sequence). CDR3 nucleotide sequence: TGTGCCAGCAGTTTATTACAGGGGGTTAGCAATGAGCAGTTCTTC. Protein: CASSLLQGVSNEQFF.

This chain connects TRBV18 to TRBJ2-3, with a tentative D call TRBD2 (5 bases). V lost 3 bases and J 1 base, leaving 8 bases between the germline ends. Germline V CDR1 and CDR2: KGHSH, LQKENI. The CDR3 covers 14 residues. The CDR3 here is CASSPDWRTDTQYF. CDR3 DNA: TGTGCCAGCTCACCGGACTGGCGCACAGATACGCAGTATTTT.

This clone was detected once. The chain couples TRBV23-1 to TRBJ1-5, with TRBD1 as a possible D gene (5 bases). TRBV23-1 is known as an ORF, though its function is uncertain. There are 14 residues in the CDR3. V lost 10 bases and J 3 bases, leaving 16 bases between the germline ends. CDR3 protein: CAIPSGSDNQPQHF. Written as DNA, the CDR3 is TGCGCCATCCCGTCAGGGTCGGACAATCAGCCCCAGCATTTT.

The rearrangement links TRBV7-9 to TRBJ2-2; 7 bases map to TRBD2. CDR1 is SEHNR, CDR2 FQNEAQ, per germline (reference sequence). V trimming: 5 bases; J trimming: 1 base; junction bases outside the gene matches: 10. There are 17 residues in the CDR3. The CDR3 coding sequence is TGTGCCAGCAGCCCTCGGGACTACCCCAAGAACACCGGGGAGCTGTTTTTT. As protein: CASSPRDYPKNTGELFF.

The genes are TRBV2 and TRBJ2-1; 7 bases agree with TRBD2. Per the germline V gene, CDR1 is SNHLY and CDR2 is FYNNEI. This CDR3 is built from 15 residues. V gave up 6 bases and J gave up 0 bases; unmatched junction bases: 5. The CDR3 region has the DNA TGTGCCAGCAGACGGGGCGGGAGCTCCTACAATGAGCAGTTCTTC. It is translated as CASRRGGSSYNEQFF.

The rearrangement uses TRBV19 and TRBJ1-1; D is uncertain. V gave up 6 bases and J gave up 1 base, with 15 bases separating them. The germline CDR1 and CDR2 sequences are LNHDA and SQIVND (reference sequence). The CDR3 spans 15 residues. DNA for the CDR3: TGTGCCAGTAGCATCGCCGGGAGAGGGAACACTGAAGCTTTCTTT. Residues: CASSIAGRGNTEAFF.

The gene calls are TRBV15 and TRBJ2-3, with TRBD2 identical over 9 bases. Unmatched junction bases numbered 7, after V lost 0 bases and J lost 0 bases. Germline lookup yields CDR1 LNHNV and CDR2 YYDKDF (reference sequence). CDR3 length equals 18 residues. CDR3: CATSREAGGTPSTDTQYF. The CDR3 DNA reads TGTGCCACCAGCAGAGAGGCGGGAGGGACCCCTAGCACAGATACGCAGTATTTT.

The chain joins TRBV7-2 to TRBJ2-2; 7 bases are a match to TRBD1. Trimming took 3 bases from V and 5 from J; bases not matched to a gene: 3. Germline-derived CDR1 and CDR2 are SGHTA and FQGNSA. This CDR3 spans 14 amino acids. The CDR3 nucleotides are TGTGCCAGCAGCTTCGGGACAGCGACCGGGGAGCTGTTTTTT. Its protein is CASSFGTATGELFF.

The V and J genes are TRBV9 and TRBJ2-1; no clear D. The CDR3 has 14 residues. Germline CDR1 is SGDLS and CDR2 is YYNGEE. V shed 3 bases and J shed 0 bases, with 7 bases lying between them. The CDR3 reads CASSGAGSYNEQFF. The CDR3 nucleotides read TGTGCCAGCAGCGGGGCTGGCTCCTACAATGAGCAGTTCTTC.

This clone was seen a few times. The chain uses TRBV4-2 and TRBJ2-1, with 9 bases lining up with TRBD2. The CDR3 consists of 15 residues. CDR1 and CDR2 (germline): LGHNA, YNFKEQ. V shed 1 base, J shed 9 bases, and the junction held 7 bases outside the gene matches. DNA for the CDR3: TGTGCCAGCAGCCAAGTGCGGGGGGGCCGTAGTGAGCAGTTCTTC. This sequence encodes CASSQVRGGRSEQFF.

CDR3 residues: CASSPKTAQETQYF. The CDR3 DNA reads TGTGCCAGCTCACCGAAGACAGCCCAAGAGACCCAGTACTTC. V and J are TRBV18 and TRBJ2-5; D might be TRBD1 (5 bases). From germline, CDR1 is KGHSH and CDR2 LQKENI. V lost 3 bases and J 1 base, leaving 9 bases between the germline ends. The CDR3 loop spans 14 amino acids. Variable domain in full (rest from reference TRBV18 and TRBJ2-5): NAGVMQNPRHLVRRRGQEARLRCSPMKGHSHVYWYRQLPEEGLKFMVYLQKENIIDESGMPKERFSAEFPKEGPSILRIQQVVRGDSAAYFCASSPKTAQETQYFGPGTRLLVL.

This chain links TRBV7-9 with TRBJ2-3; perhaps TRBD1 as D (6 bases). This CDR3 comprises 14 residues. Looked up from germline, CDR1 is SEHNR and CDR2 is FQNEAQ (reference sequence). V shed 4 bases and J shed 5 bases, with 13 bases lying between them. CDR3 region: CASSSPGQRDTQYF. CDR3 DNA sequence: TGTGCCAGCAGCTCTCCGGGACAAAGAGATACGCAGTATTTT. The complete variable domain, with remaining parts taken from reference TRBV7-9 and TRBJ2-3, reads DTGVSQNPRHKITKRGQNVTFRCDPISEHNRLYWYRQTLGQGPEFLTYFQNEAQLEKSRLLSDRFSAERPKGSFSTLEIQRTEQGDSAMYLCASSSPGQRDTQYFGPGTRLTVL.

This clone has only one observation. The CDR3 here is CASRGTSGFNEQFF. The CDR3 DNA reads as TGTGCCAGCAGGGGGACTAGCGGGTTCAATGAGCAGTTCTTC. V is TRBV6-5 and J is TRBJ2-1; TRBD2 matches at 12 bases. The trim removed 6 bases at V and 6 bases at J, leaving 3 bases unmatched. The CDR3 covers 14 residues. Germline loops: CDR1 MNHEY, CDR2 SVGAGI.

The chain links TRBV5-1 to TRBJ2-3; 9 bases agree with TRBD2. The V segment lost 1 base and the J segment 0 bases; nucleotides outside the gene matches: 0. Germline V gene data show CDR1 as SGHRS and CDR2 as YFSETQ. This CDR3 is built from 15 residues. The CDR3 region is CASSLTSGSTDTQYF. In DNA, the CDR3 is TGCGCCAGCAGCTTGACTAGCGGGAGCACAGATACGCAGTATTTT.

CDR3 nucleotides: TGTGCCAGCGGGGGGGGATTTAACACTGAAGCTTTCTTT. It translates to CASGGGFNTEAFF. The rearrangement links TRBV27 to TRBJ1-1; possible D gene TRBD1, 5 bases. This CDR3 region has 13 residues. Trimming removed 8 bases at V and 2 bases at J, with 12 bases between. Germline CDR1 is MNHEY and CDR2 is SMNVEV (reference sequence).

This chain uses TRBV6-6 with TRBJ2-3; D uncertain. The V end lost 6 bases, the J end lost 7 bases, and 11 bases lay between the germline ends. The CDR3 totals 12 residues. The germline gives CDR1 MNHNY, CDR2 SVGAGI (reference sequence). The CDR3 DNA reads TGTGCCAGCAGCTCCGACTGGAATACGCAGTATTTT. It encodes CASSSDWNTQYF.

V is TRBV6-4 and J is TRBJ1-5; D may be TRBD1 (5 bases). The CDR3 extends over 16 amino acids. Deletions cut 3 bases from V and 7 bases from J, with 19 bases between. The germline V gene has CDR1 MRHNA and CDR2 SNTAGT. The CDR3 nucleotides read TGTGCCAGCAGTGAAGTTTTGGGGGGGACGGGCCAGCCCCAGCATTTT. It is translated as CASSEVLGGTGQPQHF.

The rearrangement joins TRBV28 to TRBJ2-1; 10 bases align to TRBD2. This CDR3 spans 16 amino acids. The J segment lost 2 bases and the V segment lost 8 bases, leaving 9 bases of the junction unmatched. CDR1 is MDHEN and CDR2 is SYDVKM in the germline V gene. Here the CDR3 reads CASRSLGLAAYNEQFF. For the CDR3, the DNA is TGTGCCAGCCGTTCCTTAGGACTAGCGGCCTACAATGAGCAGTTCTTC.

This chain uses TRBV21-1 with TRBJ2-7; the table's D call TRBD1 went unverified against the DNA. TRBV21-1 is shown as a pseudogene. This CDR3 region has 17 residues. The CDR3 loop is CASSRGLPRQGEHEQYF. The DNA for the CDR3 is TGTGCCAGCAGCCGAGGGCTACCGCGGCAGGGGGAACACGAGCAGTACTTC.